Listed here are 3 T cell receptor beta chains from one sample, sequenced in a study of cytomegalovirus exposure and HLA in healthy donors. The PCR used 60 Vbeta and 13 Jbeta primers. Clones were read by immunoSEQ multiplex PCR, and TCRdb kept only the in-frame ones, dropping some. This sample has roughly 160,000 clones, with 84% found just once. Material: PBMCs. The source of these receptors is a boy aged 2 to 9 in good health and CMV-seronegative.

The gene calls are TRBV7-2 and TRBJ2-1, with 10 bases aligning to TRBD2. The length of the CDR3 is 16 residues. The ends lost 1 base at V and 10 bases at J; junction bases unmatched: 10. Germline lookup yields CDR1 SGHTA and CDR2 FQGNSA. The CDR3 spells CASSLGSGRALGEQFF. CDR3 nucleotide sequence: TGTGCCAGCAGCTTAGGAAGCGGGAGGGCCCTGGGCGAGCAGTTCTTC.

V gene TRBV4-1 combines with J gene TRBJ2-5, with D possibly being TRBD2 (6 bases). Near its end, the DNA agrees better with TRBJ2-7, so the J call may be wrong. The CDR3 is 14 residues long. CDR1 is MGHRA and CDR2 is YSYEKL in the germline V gene. CDR3 sequence: CASSQRRGGYEQYF. In DNA, the CDR3 is TGCGCCAGCAGCCAACGGCGGGGTGGCTACGAGCAGTACTTC.

The rearrangement joins TRBV6-1 to TRBJ2-1; perhaps TRBD2 as D (6 bases). V was clipped by 3 bases and J by 0 bases, with 15 bases between them. CDR3 length: 17 amino acids. Germline loops: CDR1 MNHNS, CDR2 SASEGT. The CDR3 DNA sequence: TGTGCCAGCAGTGAGGGGGGACTTTCGAGCTCCTACAATGAGCAGTTCTTC. Translated: CASSEGGLSSSYNEQFF.